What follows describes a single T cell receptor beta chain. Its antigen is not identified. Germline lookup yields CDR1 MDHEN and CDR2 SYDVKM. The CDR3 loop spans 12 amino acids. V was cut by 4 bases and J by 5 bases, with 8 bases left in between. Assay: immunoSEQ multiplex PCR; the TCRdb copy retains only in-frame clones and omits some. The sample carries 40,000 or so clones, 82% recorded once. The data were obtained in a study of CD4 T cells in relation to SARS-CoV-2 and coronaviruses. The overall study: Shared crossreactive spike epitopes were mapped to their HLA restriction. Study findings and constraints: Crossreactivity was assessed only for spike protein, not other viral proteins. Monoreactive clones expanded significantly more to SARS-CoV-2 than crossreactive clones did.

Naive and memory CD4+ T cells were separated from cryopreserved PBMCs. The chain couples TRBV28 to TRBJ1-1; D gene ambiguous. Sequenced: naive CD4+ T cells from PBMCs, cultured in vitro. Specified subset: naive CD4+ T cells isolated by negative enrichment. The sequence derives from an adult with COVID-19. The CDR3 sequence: CASSYARTEAFF. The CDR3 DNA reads TGTGCCAGCAGTTACGCGAGGACTGAAGCTTTCTTT.